This TCR gamma chain was documented in a study of gamma-delta T cells after stem cell transplantation. V was pared by 4 bases and J by 0 bases, with 3 bases of the junction left unmatched. In germline, CDR1 is GITISATS, CDR2 ISYDGTV (reference sequence). The CDR3 is 13 amino acids. By share, this clone ranks as large. TCRdb processed the RT-PCR reads again with the CATT caller. Of approximately 620 gamma-chain clones in the sample, about 30% were seen once. This chain connects TRGV9 to TRGJ1 or TRGJ2. The J gene, absent from TCRdb, was called here by matching the DNA to germline. Sequenced input: gamma-delta T cells. The receptor was isolated from a human donor. It is not recorded whose cells these are; they may come from a transplant donor. CDR3 in amino acids: CALWDVNYYKKLF. CDR3 coding DNA: TGTGCCTTGTGGGATGTGAATTATTATAAGAAACTCTTT.